These T cell receptor beta chains were read from a single sample in a study of blood T cell repertoires in COVID-19. The data were produced by immunoSEQ multiplex PCR, yet TCRdb's version contains in-frame clones alone and is incomplete. This table holds 200,000 to 300,000 clones, roughly 80% found once. Sequencing was performed on peripheral blood. The receptor set was obtained from a woman under 30 with acute or convalescent COVID-19. CDR3s include the opening cysteine and the closing phenylalanine or tryptophan. D genes are given only for firm matches. A row's size may be missing; if present it is once, few, many or a size class.

NA,16,TRBV11-2,TRBD2,TRBJ2-1,CASSRRLAGGYNEQFF,TGTGCCAGCAGCCGTAGACTAGCGGGAGGTTACAATGAGCAGTTCTTC
medium-sized,15,TRBV6-1,NA,TRBJ1-2,CASSEEAGANYGYTF,TGTGCCAGCAGTGAAGAAGCAGGGGCTAACTATGGCTACACCTTC
NA,14,TRBV7-9,TRBD2,TRBJ2-5,CASRLAGAQETQYF,TGTGCCAGCAGGCTAGCGGGAGCCCAAGAGACCCAGTACTTC
NA,11,TRBV2,NA,TRBJ2-4,CASSGRDGPYF,TGTGCCAGCAGTGGGAGGGACGGCCCGTACTTC
NA,16,TRBV27,NA,TRBJ1-5,CASSLSGQGSHQPQHF,TGTGCCAGCAGTTTATCGGGGCAGGGGTCCCATCAGCCCCAGCATTTT
NA,17,TRBV4-3,TRBD1,TRBJ2-2,CASSQDRNRGNTGELFF,TGCGCCAGCAGCCAAGATCGAAACAGGGGGAACACCGGGGAGCTGTTTTTT
NA,10,TRBV11-2,NA,TRBJ2-7,CASSRYEQYF,TGTGCCAGCAGCCGGTACGAGCAGTACTTC
NA,14,TRBV30,NA,TRBJ1-1,CAWSLGGGNTEAFF,TGTGCCTGGAGCCTGGGAGGGGGGAACACTGAAGCTTTCTTT
few,13,TRBV24-1,NA,TRBJ2-2,CATRGGGTGELFF,TGTGCCACCAGGGGAGGGGGAACCGGGGAGCTGTTTTTT
once,14,TRBV27,NA,TRBJ2-1,CASSSGYSYNEQFF,TGTGCCAGCAGTTCGGGTTACTCCTACAATGAGCAGTTCTTC
NA,16,TRBV7-9,TRBD1,TRBJ1-4,CASSLAQGVTNEKLFF,TGTGCCAGCAGCTTAGCGCAGGGGGTAACTAATGAAAAACTGTTTTTT
few,14,TRBV5-1,NA,TRBJ2-2,CASSLSGITGELFF,TGCGCCAGCAGCTTGTCCGGGATCACCGGGGAGCTGTTTTTT
NA,13,TRBV7-9,TRBD1,TRBJ2-5,CASSLSGGETQYF,TGTGCCAGCAGCTTATCAGGGGGAGAGACCCAGTACTTC
NA,14,TRBV30,NA,TRBJ2-1,CAWRTSPYLGEQFF,TGTGCCTGGAGGACTTCCCCCTATCTAGGTGAGCAGTTCTTC
NA,15,TRBV6-5,NA,TRBJ2-6,CAIHLSGSGANVLTF,TGTGCCATTCACCTTTCAGGGTCTGGGGCCAACGTCCTGACTTTC
once,13,TRBV7-9,NA,TRBJ1-2,CASSLLGVDGYTF,TGTGCCAGCAGCTTACTCGGGGTTGATGGCTACACCTTC
NA,18,TRBV4-1,TRBD1,TRBJ1-5,CASSQETGLAGSVQPQHF,TGCGCCAGCAGCCAAGAGACAGGGCTTGCGGGGTCTGTTCAGCCCCAGCATTTT
NA,14,TRBV5-4,TRBD1,TRBJ1-1,CASSTGQGGTEAFF,TGTGCCAGCAGCACTGGACAGGGAGGCACTGAAGCTTTCTTT
NA,12,TRBV6-1,NA,TRBJ2-7,CASSEHSEKQYF,TGTGCCAGCAGTGAGCACTCCGAGAAGCAGTACTTC
NA,16,TRBV9,TRBD2,TRBJ2-7,CASSVGGLAGYYEQYF,TGTGCCAGCAGCGTAGGGGGACTAGCGGGTTACTACGAGCAGTACTTC
few,14,TRBV29-1,NA,TRBJ1-2,CSVGPDGGSDGYTF,TGCAGCGTTGGACCGGACGGGGGATCTGATGGCTACACCTTC
NA,14,TRBV15,TRBD1,TRBJ2-3,CATSRDAGQETQYF,TGTGCCACCAGCAGAGATGCTGGACAGGAGACGCAGTATTTT
NA,14,TRBV3-1/TRBV3-2,TRBD1,TRBJ2-7,CASSPQGAAGEQYF,TGTGCCAGCAGCCCACAGGGGGCAGCCGGTGAGCAGTACTTC